Below are 10 T cell receptor beta chains sequenced from a single sample in a study of blood T cell repertoires in COVID-19. Method: immunoSEQ multiplex PCR; TCRdb's copy keeps in-frame clones and lacks some. In the table there are about 75,000 clones, less than 85% of which are singletons. The specimen sequenced was peripheral blood. These receptors were collected from a human donor with acute or convalescent COVID-19. The donor label of this sample is uncertain.

This rearrangement joins TRBV6-2 or TRBV6-3 to TRBJ2-7; 13 nucleotides agree with TRBD2. Losses at the gene ends were 6 bases for V and 6 bases for J; bases not matched to a gene: 5. Germline lookup yields CDR1 MNHEY and CDR2 SVGEGT. The CDR3 runs to 14 residues. CDR3 DNA sequence: TGTGCCAGCAGCCGGACTAGCGGGAGTCGCGAGCAGTACTTC. As protein: CASSRTSGSREQYF.

This clone was detected once. The chain couples TRBV7-2 to TRBJ2-3; perhaps TRBD2 as D (6 bases). The length of the CDR3 is 14 residues. Germline CDR1 is SGHTA and CDR2 is FQGNSA. The V and J ends lost 2 bases and 4 bases respectively, with 10 bases between them. Here the CDR3 DNA reads TGTGCCAGCAGCTTAACTGGAGGGGCAGATACGCAGTATTTT. Encoded protein: CASSLTGGADTQYF.

In DNA, the CDR3 is TGTGCCATAGCGGGCGGGGGGGAGACCCAGTACTTC. It codes for CAIAGGGETQYF. The rearrangement joins TRBV10-3 to TRBJ2-5; 8 nucleotides agree with TRBD2. Germline assignment: CDR1 ENHRY and CDR2 SYGVKD. The CDR3 contains 12 residues. Unmatched junction bases numbered 5, after V lost 9 bases and J lost 5 bases.

The V gene is TRBV28, the J gene TRBJ2-1; 9 nucleotides line up with TRBD2. This CDR3 is 15 amino acids long. V lost 5 bases to trimming and J lost 3 bases; unmatched junction nucleotides: 5. Germline V lookup: CDR1 MDHEN, CDR2 SYDVKM. The DNA of the CDR3 is TGTGCCAGCAGTGCGACTAGCGGATTCTACAATGAGCAGTTCTTC. As protein: CASSATSGFYNEQFF.

The chain combines TRBV28 with TRBJ1-1, with D possibly TRBD1 on 6 matching bases. This CDR3 region has 15 residues. Germline CDR1 reads MDHEN; CDR2 reads SYDVKM. V was pared by 6 bases and J by 4 bases, with 18 bases between. CDR3 sequence (DNA): TGTGCCAGCAGCTCTTCCACTCGACAGGTCACTGAAGCTTTCTTT. It encodes CASSSSTRQVTEAFF.

V is TRBV23-1 and J is TRBJ1-6; D might be TRBD1 (5 bases). TRBV23-1 is noted as an ORF with a role that remains uncertain. Deletions cut 4 bases from V and 4 bases from J, with 11 bases between. The CDR3 sequence is 15 residues long. The CDR3 coding sequence is TGCGCCAGCAGTCCCCCCCAGGGTTATAATTCACCCCTCCACTTT. The encoded protein is CASSPPQGYNSPLHF.

This clone has a handful of counts. As DNA, the CDR3 is TGTGCCAGCAGTTTAACAGGGGGAGAGACCCAGTACTTC. This translates into CASSLTGGETQYF. The chain uses TRBV12-3 or TRBV12-4 and TRBJ2-5; 8 nucleotides match TRBD1. Trimming took 2 bases from V and 4 from J; bases not matched to a gene: 0. The CDR3 covers 13 residues.

This clone showed up just once. This chain links TRBV30 with TRBJ1-1, with D perhaps TRBD1 (5 bases). CDR3 length: 14 residues. Germline CDR1 is GTSNPN and CDR2 is SVGIG (reference sequence). V was pared by 4 bases and J by 1 base, with 13 bases between. The CDR3 protein is CAWNLGHPNTEAFF. CDR3 sequence (DNA): TGTGCCTGGAATCTCGGACACCCGAACACTGAAGCTTTCTTT. The full variable domain, with the rest looked up from reference TRBV30 and TRBJ1-1, is SQTIHQWPATLVQPVGSPLSLECTVEGTSNPNLYWYRQAAGRGLQLLFYSVGIGQISSEVPQNLSASRPQDRQFILSSKKLLLSDSGFYLCAWNLGHPNTEAFFGQGTRLTVV.

The rearrangement uses TRBV27 and TRBJ2-2, with D tentatively TRBD2 (6 bases). This CDR3 has 15 amino acids. The V and J ends lost 6 bases and 1 base respectively, with 12 bases between them. Germline V gene data show CDR1 as MNHEY and CDR2 as SMNVEV (reference sequence). CDR3: CASRRSGQNTGELFF. The CDR3 bases are TGTGCCAGCAGAAGAAGCGGGCAGAACACCGGGGAGCTGTTTTTT.

The rearrangement links TRBV4-3 to TRBJ2-1; D perhaps matches TRBD2 (6 bases). Trimming pared 6 bases from V and 7 bases from J, leaving 16 bases between. There are 14 residues in the CDR3. Germline values: CDR1 LGHNA, CDR2 YSLEER. CDR3 bases: TGCGCCAGCAGTCTTTATAGCGGTGGTAATGAGCAGTTCTTC. It codes for CASSLYSGGNEQFF.